The 5 T cell receptor beta chains below all came from one sample that was sequenced in a study of T cell clonality in common variable immunodeficiency. Sequenced by immunoSEQ multiplex PCR; TCRdb stores in-frame clones only, minus some. The sample presents about 64,000 clones, none singletons. Sequencing used peripheral blood mononuclear cells. Every receptor here comes from a person aged 18-69 years in good health.

This clone was seen ten or more times. Sequencing ends 3 residues short of the CDR3 end; the germline J gene provides the rest. The gene calls are TRBV2 and TRBJ1-5; 9 positions agree with TRBD1. The germline CDR1 and CDR2 sequences are SNHLY and FYNNEI. V trimming: 5 bases; J trimming: 7 bases; junction bases outside the gene matches: 6. CDR3 length: 14 amino acids. Partial CDR3 DNA: TGTGCCAGCAGTACCGGGACAGGGAACCAGCCC. This translates into CASSTGTGNQP. The entire CDR3 sequence reads CASSTGTGNQPQHF.

At least ten counts were recorded for this clone. The CDR3 goes on 3 residues after the read ends, and that part is filled in from the germline J gene. This chain joins TRBV11-2 and TRBJ2-7, with no clear D. Per the germline V gene, CDR1 is SGHAT and CDR2 is FQNNGV. The V and J ends lost 5 bases and 4 bases respectively, with 15 bases between them. The CDR3 contains 14 residues. This CDR3 reads CASSQTFSGYEQYF. Incomplete CDR3 DNA: TGTGCCAGCAGCCAAACCTTTTCCGGGTACGAG.

This clone has a count of ten or more. The CDR3 end is not reached by the read, which stops 3 residues before it; the germline J gene fills it in. The chain couples TRBV28 to TRBJ1-1, with 7 bases that match TRBD1. Germline V CDR1 and CDR2: MDHEN, SYDVKM. This CDR3 is built from 15 residues. With 3 bases clipped from V and 4 bases from J, the junction kept 8 bases outside the gene matches. The CDR3: CASSFPQGIGTEAFF. The DNA read from the CDR3 is TGTGCCAGCAGTTTTCCACAGGGGATTGGCACTGAA. Together with reference TRBV28 and TRBJ1-1, the CDR3 gives the full variable domain: DVKVTQSSRYLVKRTGEKVFLECVQDMDHENMFWYRQDPGLGLRLIYFSYDVKMKEKGDIPEGYSVSREKKERFSLILESASTNQTSMYLCASSFPQGIGTEAFFGQGTRLTVV.

The table lists this clone with many counts. From the germline J gene comes the end of the CDR3, since the read stops 3 residues before it. The V and J genes are TRBV7-8 and TRBJ1-1; 7 bases agree with TRBD1. CDR1 and CDR2 (germline): SGHVS, FQNEAQ. The CDR3 is 13 residues long. After removal of 2 bases from V and 3 bases from J, the junction contained 0 bases not matched to a gene. Here the CDR3 reads CASSLQGDTEAFF. Incomplete CDR3 DNA: TGTGCCAGCAGCTTACAGGGGGACACTGAA.

This clone was detected many times. The read comes to an end 3 residues before the CDR3 does, leaving the germline J gene to fill in the end. The rearrangement uses TRBV5-1 and TRBJ2-2, with 10 bases fitting TRBD1. CDR1 is SGHRS, CDR2 YFSETQ, per germline. V lost 3 bases to trimming and J lost 7 bases; unmatched junction nucleotides: 6. This CDR3 is 15 amino acids long. The CDR3 here is CASSSGTGVGGELFF. The sequenced CDR3 bases are TGCGCCAGCAGCTCCGGGACAGGGGTAGGCGGGGAG.